This T cell receptor beta chain was sequenced for a study of blood T cell repertoires in COVID-19. For the study at large: Acute and convalescent COVID-19 specimens originated in the United States, Italy and Spain. PBMCs, B-cell-depleted T cells, or T cells were the source of the cDNA or gDNA that made up the material.

Losses at the gene ends were 5 bases for V and 2 bases for J; bases not matched to a gene: 2. The V gene's germline CDR1 is SGHTS and CDR2 YDEGEE. The CDR3 spans 13 residues. Original handling: Amplifying reference gene primers gave estimates of nucleated cell counts. Generated by immunoSEQ multiplex PCR, the TCRdb table keeps only in-frame clones and is missing some. The DNA was the basis for D and trimming; V, J and clone size are from that table. The table includes over 120,000 clones, around 84% detected once. Sequencing was performed on peripheral blood. The chain joins TRBV5-8 to TRBJ2-7; 9 bases are shared with TRBD1. The clonotype was recovered from a human donor in a cohort sampled during active COVID-19. Written as DNA, the CDR3 is TGTGCCAGCAGACAGGGGGCCCCCTACGAGCAGTACGTC. This gives the protein CASRQGAPYEQYV.